The present T cell receptor (beta chain) was sequenced within a study of OX40 agonist ivuxolimab in advanced cancers. Turning to the study itself: Six ivuxolimab dose levels, 0.01 to 10 mg/kg, were given intravenously every 2 weeks. A mean age of about 59 years, range about 20 to 85, was recorded, and roughly 83% were male.

Whole-study findings and limits: There were, on average, more expanded clones in CD8+ T cells than in CD4+. Some of the lowest clonal expansion was seen in partial responders at 0.1-3.0 mg/kg.

Concerning this clone itself: Its antigen is not identified.

Trimming removed 1 base at V and 1 base at J, with 11 bases between. CDR1 is SGHNT and CDR2 is YYREEE in the germline V gene (reference sequence). The length of the CDR3 is 15 residues. Sequencing used immunoSEQ multiplex PCR; TCRdb keeps in-frame clones, though not all of them. The sample consists of some 64,000 clones, approximately 85% of them appearing once. The genes are TRBV5-4 and TRBJ1-1; no definite D call. The receptor comes from an adult with an advanced solid tumor such as melanoma, head and neck, liver or kidney cancer. This sample comprised CD4+ or CD8+ T cells sorted from blood, obtained in a trial of the OX40 agonist ivuxolimab. The CDR3 nucleotides read TGTGCCAGCAGCTTGTTTGGGTCACGGAACACTGAAGCTTTCTTT. Translation gives CASSLFGSRNTEAFF.